The clone carrying this TCR beta chain occurred a few times. Its antigen is unidentified. This record belongs to a study of identical twins. Findings and limits, study-wide: Clonotypes of the beta chain that were abundant in cord blood carried fewer insertions (memory repertoires showed none). Models predicted too little out-of-frame TCR alpha sharing in monozygotic twins.

Germline assignment: CDR1 SGDLS and CDR2 YYNGEE. V was pared by 3 bases and J by 2 bases, with 15 bases between. CDR3 length: 15 amino acids. TCRdb re-called the 5' RACE reads through MiXCR, storing one row per CDR3 protein. Among hundreds of thousands of distinct CDR3 sequences listed, nearly 9.5% were seen once. This sample also appeared in a second study, on yellow fever vaccine responses in identical twins.

The TCR was taken from a woman aged 18 to 35 in good health. Sequencing input: CD8+ T cells sorted from blood. The chain has TRBV9 and TRBJ2-7; perhaps TRBD1 as D (6 bases). Here the CDR3 reads CASSALGDTPYEQYF. The CDR3 DNA reads TGTGCCAGCAGCGCGTTAGGGGACACACCCTACGAGCAGTACTTC. Based on the CDR3 plus reference TRBV9 and TRBJ2-7, the full variable domain is DSGVTQTPKHLITATGQRVTLRCSPRSGDLSVYWYQQSLDQGLQFLIQYYNGEERAKGNILERFSAQQFPDLHSELNLSSLELGDSALYFCASSALGDTPYEQYFGPGTRLTVT.